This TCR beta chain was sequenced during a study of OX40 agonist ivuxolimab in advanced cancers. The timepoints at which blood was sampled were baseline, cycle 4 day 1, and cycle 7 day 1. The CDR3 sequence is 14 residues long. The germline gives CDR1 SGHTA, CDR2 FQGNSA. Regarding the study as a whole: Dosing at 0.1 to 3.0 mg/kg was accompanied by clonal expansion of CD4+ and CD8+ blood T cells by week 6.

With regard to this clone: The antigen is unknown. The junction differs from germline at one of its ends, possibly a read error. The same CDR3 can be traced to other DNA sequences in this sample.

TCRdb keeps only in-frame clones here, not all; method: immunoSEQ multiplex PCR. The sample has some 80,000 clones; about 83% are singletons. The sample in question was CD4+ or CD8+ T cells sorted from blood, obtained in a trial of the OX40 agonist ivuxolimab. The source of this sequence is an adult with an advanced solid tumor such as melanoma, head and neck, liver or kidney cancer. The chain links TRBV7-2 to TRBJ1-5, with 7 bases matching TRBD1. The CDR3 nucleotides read TGTGCCAGTAGCTCGACAGGGACCAATCAGCCCCAGCATTTT. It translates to CASSSTGTNQPQHF.